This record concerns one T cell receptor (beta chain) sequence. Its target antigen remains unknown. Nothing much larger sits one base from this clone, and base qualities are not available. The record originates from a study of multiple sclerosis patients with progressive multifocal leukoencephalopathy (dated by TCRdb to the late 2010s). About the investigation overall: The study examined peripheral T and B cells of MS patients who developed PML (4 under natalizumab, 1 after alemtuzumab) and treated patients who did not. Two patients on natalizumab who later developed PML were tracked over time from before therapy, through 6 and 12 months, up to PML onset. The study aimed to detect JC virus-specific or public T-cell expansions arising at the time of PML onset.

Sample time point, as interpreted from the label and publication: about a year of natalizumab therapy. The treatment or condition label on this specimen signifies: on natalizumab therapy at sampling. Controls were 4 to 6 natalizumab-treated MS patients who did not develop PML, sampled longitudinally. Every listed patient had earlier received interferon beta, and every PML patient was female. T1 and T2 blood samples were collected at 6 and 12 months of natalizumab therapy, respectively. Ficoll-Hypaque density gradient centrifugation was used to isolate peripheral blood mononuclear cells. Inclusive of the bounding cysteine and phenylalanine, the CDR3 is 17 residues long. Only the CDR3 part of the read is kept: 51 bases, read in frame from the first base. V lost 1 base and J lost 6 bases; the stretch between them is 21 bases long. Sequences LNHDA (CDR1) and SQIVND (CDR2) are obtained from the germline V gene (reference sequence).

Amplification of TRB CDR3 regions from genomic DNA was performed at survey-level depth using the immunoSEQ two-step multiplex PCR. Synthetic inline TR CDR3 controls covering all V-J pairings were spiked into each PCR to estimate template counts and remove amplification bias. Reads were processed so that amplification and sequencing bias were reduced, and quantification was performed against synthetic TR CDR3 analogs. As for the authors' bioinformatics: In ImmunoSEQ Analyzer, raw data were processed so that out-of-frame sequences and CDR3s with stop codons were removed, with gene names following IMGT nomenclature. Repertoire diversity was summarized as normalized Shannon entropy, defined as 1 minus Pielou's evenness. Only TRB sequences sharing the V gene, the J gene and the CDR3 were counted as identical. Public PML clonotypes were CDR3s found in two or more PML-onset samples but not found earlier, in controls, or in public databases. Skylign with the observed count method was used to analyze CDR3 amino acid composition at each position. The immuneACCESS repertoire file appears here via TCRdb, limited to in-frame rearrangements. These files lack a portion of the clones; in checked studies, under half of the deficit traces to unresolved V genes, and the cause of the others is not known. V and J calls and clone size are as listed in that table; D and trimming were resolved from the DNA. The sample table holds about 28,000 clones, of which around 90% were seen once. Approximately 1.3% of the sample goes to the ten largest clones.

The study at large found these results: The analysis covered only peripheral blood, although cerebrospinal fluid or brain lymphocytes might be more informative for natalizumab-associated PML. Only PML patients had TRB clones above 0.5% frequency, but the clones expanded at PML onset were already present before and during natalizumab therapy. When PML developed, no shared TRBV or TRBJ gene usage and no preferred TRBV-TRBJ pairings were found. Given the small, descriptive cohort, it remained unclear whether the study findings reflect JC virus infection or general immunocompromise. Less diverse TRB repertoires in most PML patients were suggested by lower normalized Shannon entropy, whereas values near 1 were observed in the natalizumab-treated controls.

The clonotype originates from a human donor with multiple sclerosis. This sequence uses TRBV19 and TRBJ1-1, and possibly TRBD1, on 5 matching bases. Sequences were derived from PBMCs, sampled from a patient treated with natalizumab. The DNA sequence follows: TGTGCCAGTAGTATAGCGGCAGGGATTAAGGTGAAATCTGAAGCTTTCTTT. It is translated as CASSIAAGIKVKSEAFF. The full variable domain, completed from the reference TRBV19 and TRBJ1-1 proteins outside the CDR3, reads DGGITQSPKYLFRKEGQNVTLSCEQNLNHDAMYWYRQDPGQGLRLIYYSQIVNDFQKGDIAEGYSVSREKKESFPLTVTSAQKNPTAFYLCASSIAAGIKVKSEAFFGQGTRLTVV.